This T cell receptor beta chain comes out of a study of beta chain features in type 1 diabetes. The overall study: Healthy donors and patients showed comparable age, gender and cell yields.

CDR1 SGHTA and CDR2 FQGNSA come from the germline V gene. CDR3 length: 14 amino acids. Trimming pared 5 bases from V and 1 base from J, leaving 11 bases between. As every portion of the isolated RNA was reverse transcribed, the sequencing read expressed TCRB transcripts. Sequencing used immunoSEQ multiplex PCR; TCRdb keeps in-frame clones, though not all of them. The repertoire holds 550,000 to 850,000 clones, with 13% as singletons. A note on this clone: Antigen specificity is unknown.

Broader study findings: There were fewer insertions and more deletions at the VDJ junctions of type 1 diabetes patients. Type 1 diabetes patients had TCRB CDR3s that were shorter (moderately but significantly so) in all four CD4+ subsets.

Each sorted population was over 98% pure. This receptor was taken from a man aged 18 to 29 with type 1 diabetes. The sample comprised naive CD4+ T cells from blood. The V and J genes are TRBV7-2 and TRBJ1-1, with unresolved D. The CDR3: CASSPSPGNTEAFF. The CDR3 bases are TGTGCCAGCAGCCCCAGTCCAGGGAACACTGAAGCTTTCTTT.